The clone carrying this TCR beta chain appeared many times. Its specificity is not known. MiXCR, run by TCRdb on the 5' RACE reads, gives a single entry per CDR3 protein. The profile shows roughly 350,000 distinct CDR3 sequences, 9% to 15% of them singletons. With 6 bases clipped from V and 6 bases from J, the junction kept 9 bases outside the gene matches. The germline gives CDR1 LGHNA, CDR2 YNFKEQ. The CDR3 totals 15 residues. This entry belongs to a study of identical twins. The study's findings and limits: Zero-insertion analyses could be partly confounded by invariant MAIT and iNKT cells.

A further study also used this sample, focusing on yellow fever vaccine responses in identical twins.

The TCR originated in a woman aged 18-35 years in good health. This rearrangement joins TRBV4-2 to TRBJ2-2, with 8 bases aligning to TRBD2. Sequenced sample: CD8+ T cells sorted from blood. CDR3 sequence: CASSTSGGGSGELFF. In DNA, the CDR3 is TGTGCCAGCAGTACAAGCGGGGGAGGCTCCGGGGAGCTGTTTTTT.